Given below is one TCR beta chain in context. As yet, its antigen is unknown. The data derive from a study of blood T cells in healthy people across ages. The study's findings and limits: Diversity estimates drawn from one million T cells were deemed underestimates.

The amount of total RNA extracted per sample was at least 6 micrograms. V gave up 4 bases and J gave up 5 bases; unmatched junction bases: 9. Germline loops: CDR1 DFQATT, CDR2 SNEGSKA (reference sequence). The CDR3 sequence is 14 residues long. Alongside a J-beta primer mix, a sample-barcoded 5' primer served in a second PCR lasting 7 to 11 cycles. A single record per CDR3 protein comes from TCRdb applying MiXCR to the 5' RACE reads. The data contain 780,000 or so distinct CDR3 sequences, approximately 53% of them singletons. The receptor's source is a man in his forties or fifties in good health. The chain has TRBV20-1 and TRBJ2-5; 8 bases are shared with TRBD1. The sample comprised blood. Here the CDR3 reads CSAIIQGVEETQYF. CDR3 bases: TGCAGTGCTATCATACAGGGGGTTGAGGAGACCCAGTACTTC.